This T cell receptor (delta chain) was obtained from a study of gamma-delta chains in newborns, infants, children (dated by TCRdb to about 2019). Looking at the study overall: According to the study title, microbial exposure causes polyclonal expansion of innate gammadelta T cells right after birth. The study examined the way microbial exposure affected innate gammadelta T cell populations in human newborns right after birth.

TCRdb names Illumina MiSeq as the instrument used. After TCRdb called clones again from the public reads with CATT, rows with identical DNA were merged. In all, the sample holds 4,000 to 4,500 delta-chain clones, and around 6.2% of those were seen once. Together, the top ten hold 16% of the sample. The germline V gene yields GEAIGNYY for CDR1 and EKD for CDR2. The CDR3 covers 16 residues, taking in both the cysteine and the phenylalanine. The DNA shown is the 48-base CDR3, in frame from base 1. V ends up 0 bases short and J 0 bases short, with an unmatched junction base count of 3. There are a few counts of this clone. Its antigen is currently not known. A much bigger clone sits one base away, suggesting this may be a read error. The same CDR3 also results from other DNA sequences found in this sample.

This receptor was taken from a child who was a newborn, infant or young child, either healthy, febrile or measles-vaccinated (not recorded which). The sample was blood. This sequence uses TRDV2 and TRDJ2; 7 bases in between match TRDD3. The sequence in DNA is TGTGCCTGTGACACCGTAGGGGATACTTTGACAGCACAACTCTTCTTT. Its translation is CACDTVGDTLTAQLFF.